This T cell receptor (beta chain) originates from a study of T cells in women clearing cervical HPV infection. Study context: HLA type stays a possible confounder, typing being limited.

V was trimmed by 1 base and J by 4 bases, leaving 13 bases between them. Germline V gives CDR1 MNHNS, CDR2 SASEGT. This CDR3 has 15 residues. Assay used: immunoSEQ multiplex PCR; TCRdb lists only in-frame clones, some missing. This table lists about 30,000 clones. A remark on this clone: The missing CDR3 end, 3 residues past where the read stops, is filled in from the germline J gene.

The sequence was obtained from a woman aged 18-69 years with a cervical HPV16 infection that either progressed to CIN3+ or cleared (not recorded which). V is TRBV6-1 and J is TRBJ1-2; D uncertain. What was sequenced was blood buffy coat. CDR3 sequence reads: CASSEDGTSGYGYTF. The CDR3 bases that were read are TGTGCCAGCAGTGAAGACGGAACTTCGGGCTATGGC.